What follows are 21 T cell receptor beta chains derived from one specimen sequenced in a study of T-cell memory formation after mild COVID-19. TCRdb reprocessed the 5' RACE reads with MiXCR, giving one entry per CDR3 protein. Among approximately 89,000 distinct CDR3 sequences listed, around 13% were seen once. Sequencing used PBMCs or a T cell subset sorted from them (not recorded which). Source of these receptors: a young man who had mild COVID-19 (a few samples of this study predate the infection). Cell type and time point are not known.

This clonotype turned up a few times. CDR3 sequence reads: CATAKLAGEYEQYF. The CDR3 DNA sequence: TGTGCCACCGCAAAGCTAGCGGGGGAATACGAGCAGTACTTC. V and J are TRBV6-1 and TRBJ2-7; TRBD2 matches 10 bases. Germline assignment: CDR1 MNHNS and CDR2 SASEGT. This CDR3 contains 14 residues. V trimming: 10 bases; J trimming: 4 bases; junction bases outside the gene matches: 10.

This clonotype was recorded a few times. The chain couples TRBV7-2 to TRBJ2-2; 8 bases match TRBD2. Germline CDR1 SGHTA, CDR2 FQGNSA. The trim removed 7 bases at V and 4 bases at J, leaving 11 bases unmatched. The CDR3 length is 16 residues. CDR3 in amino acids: CASKETAGGPTGELFF. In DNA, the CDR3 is TGTGCCAGCAAGGAAACCGCGGGGGGCCCCACCGGGGAGCTGTTTTTT.

The CDR3 DNA is TGTGCCAGCAGTCCGGGACAGCCCGGTCGCTACACCTTC. Residues: CASSPGQPGRYTF. This chain connects TRBV12-3 or TRBV12-4 to TRBJ1-2; 7 nucleotides line up with TRBD1. J was trimmed by 9 bases and V by 5 bases; bases with no gene match: 9. This CDR3 contains 13 residues.

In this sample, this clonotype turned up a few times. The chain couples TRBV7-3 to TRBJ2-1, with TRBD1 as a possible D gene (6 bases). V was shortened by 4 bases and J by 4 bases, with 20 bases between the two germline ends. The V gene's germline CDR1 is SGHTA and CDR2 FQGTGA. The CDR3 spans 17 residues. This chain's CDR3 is CASSSGGGRAGYNEQFF. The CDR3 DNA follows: TGTGCCAGCAGCTCTGGTGGGGGCAGGGCAGGGTACAATGAGCAGTTCTTC. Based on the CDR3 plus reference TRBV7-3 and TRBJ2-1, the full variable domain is GAGVSQTPSNKVTEKGKYVELRCDPISGHTALYWYRQSLGQGPEFLIYFQGTGAADDSGLPNDRFFAVRPEGSVSTLKIQRTERGDSAVYLCASSSGGGRAGYNEQFFGPGTRLTVL.

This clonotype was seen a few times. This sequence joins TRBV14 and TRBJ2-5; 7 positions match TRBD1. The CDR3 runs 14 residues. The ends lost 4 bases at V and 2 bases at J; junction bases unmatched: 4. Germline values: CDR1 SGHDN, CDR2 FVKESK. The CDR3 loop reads CASSPWGQQETQYF. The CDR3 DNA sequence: TGTGCCAGCAGCCCATGGGGACAGCAAGAGACCCAGTACTTC.

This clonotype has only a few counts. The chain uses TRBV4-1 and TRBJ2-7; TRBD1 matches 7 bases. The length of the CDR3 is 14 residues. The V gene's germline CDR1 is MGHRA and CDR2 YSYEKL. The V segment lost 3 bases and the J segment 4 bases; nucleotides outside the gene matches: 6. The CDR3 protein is CASSQVQGKYEQYF. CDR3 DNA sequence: TGCGCCAGCAGCCAGGTACAGGGGAAGTACGAGCAGTACTTC.

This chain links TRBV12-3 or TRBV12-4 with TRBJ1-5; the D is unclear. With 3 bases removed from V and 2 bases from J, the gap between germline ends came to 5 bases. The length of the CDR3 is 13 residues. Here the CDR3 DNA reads TGTGCCAGCAGTTTGATGGGCAATCAGCCCCAGCATTTT. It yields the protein CASSLMGNQPQHF.

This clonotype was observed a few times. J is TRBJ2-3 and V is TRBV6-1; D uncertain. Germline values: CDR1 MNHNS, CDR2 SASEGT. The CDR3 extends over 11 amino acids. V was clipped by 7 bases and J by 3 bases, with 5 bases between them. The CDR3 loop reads CASTLTDTQYF. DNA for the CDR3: TGTGCCAGCACCTTGACAGATACGCAGTATTTT.

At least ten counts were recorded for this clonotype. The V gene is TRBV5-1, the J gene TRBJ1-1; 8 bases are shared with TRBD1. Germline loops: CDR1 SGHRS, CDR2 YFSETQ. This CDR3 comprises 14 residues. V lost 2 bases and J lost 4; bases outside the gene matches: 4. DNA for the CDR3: TGCGCCAGCAGCTTTAGACAGGGGAGCACTGAAGCTTTCTTT. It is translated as CASSFRQGSTEAFF. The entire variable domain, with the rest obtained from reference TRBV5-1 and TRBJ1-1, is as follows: KAGVTQTPRYLIKTRGQQVTLSCSPISGHRSVSWYQQTPGQGLQFLFEYFSETQRNKGNFPGRFSGRQFSNSRSEMNVSTLELGDSALYLCASSFRQGSTEAFFGQGTRLTVV.

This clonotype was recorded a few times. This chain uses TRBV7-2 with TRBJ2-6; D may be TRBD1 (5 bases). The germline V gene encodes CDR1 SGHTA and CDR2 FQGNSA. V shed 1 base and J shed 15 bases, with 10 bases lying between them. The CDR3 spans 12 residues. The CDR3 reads CASSLDRQALTF. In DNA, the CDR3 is TGTGCCAGCAGCTTAGACAGGCAGGCCCTGACTTTC.

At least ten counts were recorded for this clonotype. The DNA of the CDR3 is TGTGCCAGCAGTGACAGGGGGCTCTCTGGAAACACCATATATTTT. Translated, it gives CASSDRGLSGNTIYF. The chain recombines TRBV28 with TRBJ1-3; 10 nucleotides line up with TRBD1. The trim removed 5 bases at V and 0 bases at J, leaving 1 base unmatched. Per germline, CDR1 MDHEN and CDR2 SYDVKM. The CDR3 extends over 15 amino acids.

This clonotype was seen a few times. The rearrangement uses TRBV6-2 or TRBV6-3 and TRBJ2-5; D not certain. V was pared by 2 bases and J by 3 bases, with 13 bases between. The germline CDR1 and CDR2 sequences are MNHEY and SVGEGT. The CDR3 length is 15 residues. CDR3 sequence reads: CASSYGRSGEETQYF. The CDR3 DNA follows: TGTGCCAGCAGTTACGGACGAAGTGGGGAAGAGACCCAGTACTTC.

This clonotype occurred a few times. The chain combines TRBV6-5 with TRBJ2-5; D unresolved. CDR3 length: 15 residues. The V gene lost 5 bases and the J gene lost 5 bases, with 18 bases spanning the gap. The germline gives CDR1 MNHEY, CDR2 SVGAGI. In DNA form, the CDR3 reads TGTGCCAGCAGTAGTTTCGAAGATAGGTCGGAGACCCAGTACTTC. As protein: CASSSFEDRSETQYF.

Written as DNA, the CDR3 is TGCGCCAGCAGCTTCGGTGGGATCTCGCCGGCAGATACGCAGTATTTT. Translation: CASSFGGISPADTQYF. The genes are TRBV4-1 and TRBJ2-3; D unresolved. The V end lost 5 bases, the J end lost 4 bases, and 19 bases lay between the germline ends. CDR1 is MGHRA and CDR2 is YSYEKL in the germline V gene. The CDR3 runs to 16 residues.

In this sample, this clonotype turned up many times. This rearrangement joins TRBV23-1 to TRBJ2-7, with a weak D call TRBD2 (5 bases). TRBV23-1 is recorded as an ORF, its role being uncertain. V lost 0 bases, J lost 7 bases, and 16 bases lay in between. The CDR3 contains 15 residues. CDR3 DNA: TGCGCCAGCAGTCAATCCTTCGACCATTCGGGGGAGCAGTACGTC. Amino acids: CASSQSFDHSGEQYV.

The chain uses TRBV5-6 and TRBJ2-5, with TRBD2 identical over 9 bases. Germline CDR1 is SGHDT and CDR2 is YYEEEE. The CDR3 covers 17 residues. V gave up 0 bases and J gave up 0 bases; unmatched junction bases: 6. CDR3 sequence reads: CASSLGSSGMYQETQYF. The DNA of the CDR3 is TGTGCCAGCAGCTTGGGTTCTAGCGGGATGTACCAAGAGACCCAGTACTTC. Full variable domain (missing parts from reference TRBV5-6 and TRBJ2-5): DAGVTQSPTHLIKTRGQQVTLRCSPKSGHDTVSWYQQALGQGPQFIFQYYEEEERQRGNFPDRFSGHQFPNYSSELNVNALLLGDSALYLCASSLGSSGMYQETQYFGPGTRLLVL.

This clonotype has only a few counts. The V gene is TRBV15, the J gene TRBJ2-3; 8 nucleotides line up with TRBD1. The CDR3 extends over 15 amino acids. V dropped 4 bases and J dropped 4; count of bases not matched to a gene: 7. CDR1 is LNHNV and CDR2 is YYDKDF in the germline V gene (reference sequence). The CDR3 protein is CATSISGGQADTQYF. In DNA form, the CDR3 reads TGTGCCACCAGCATCTCAGGGGGCCAAGCAGATACGCAGTATTTT. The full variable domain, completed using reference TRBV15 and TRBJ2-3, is DAMVIQNPRYQVTQFGKPVTLSCSQTLNHNVMYWYQQKSSQAPKLLFHYYDKDFNNEADTPDNFQSRRPNTSFCFLDIRSPGLGDTAMYLCATSISGGQADTQYFGPGTRLTVL.

The CDR3 loop reads CASSPEWGTDTQYF. CDR3 bases: TGTGCCAGCTCCCCAGAGTGGGGGACAGATACGCAGTATTTT. The chain employs TRBV7-8 and TRBJ2-3, with D perhaps matching TRBD1 or TRBD2 (5 bases each). Deletions cut 8 bases from V and 3 bases from J, with 15 bases between. The CDR3 runs to 14 residues. CDR1 is SGHVS, CDR2 FQNEAQ, per germline.

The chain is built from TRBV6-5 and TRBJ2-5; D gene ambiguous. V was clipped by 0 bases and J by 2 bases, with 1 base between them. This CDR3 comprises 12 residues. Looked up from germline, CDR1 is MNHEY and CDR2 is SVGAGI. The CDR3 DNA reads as TGTGCCAGCAGTTACTCTCAAGAGACCCAGTACTTC. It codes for CASSYSQETQYF.

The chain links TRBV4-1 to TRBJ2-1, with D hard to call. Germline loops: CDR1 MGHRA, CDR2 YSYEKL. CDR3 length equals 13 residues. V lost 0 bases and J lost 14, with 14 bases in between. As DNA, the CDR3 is TGCGCCAGCAGCCAAGACTTCGGCAAAAAGAAGTTCTTC. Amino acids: CASSQDFGKKKFF.

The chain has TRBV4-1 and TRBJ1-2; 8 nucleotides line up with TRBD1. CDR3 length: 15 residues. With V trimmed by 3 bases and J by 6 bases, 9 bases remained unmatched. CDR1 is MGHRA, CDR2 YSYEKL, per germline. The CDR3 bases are TGCGCCAGCAGCCAGGTAGGACAGGGTAGGAATGGCTACACCTTC. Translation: CASSQVGQGRNGYTF.